A selection of T cell receptor beta chains follows, all from one sample in a study of shared clonotypes between healthy human individuals. Sequencing used immunoSEQ multiplex PCR; TCRdb keeps in-frame clones, though not all of them. This sample has hundreds of thousands of clones, with 70% to 80% found just once. Specimen: PBMCs. The receptors shown here come from a woman between 40 and 50 years old in good health. Some clones in this sample may be carry-over from other donors' samples. Each CDR3 is given with its conserved first and last residue. Fields, in order: J gene, D gene, clone size, V gene, CDR3 DNA, CDR3 protein. D genes are given only for firm matches. The size field is filled for only some rows; it gives once, few, many or a size class.

TRBJ2-2 TRBD2 few TRBV28 TGTGCCAGCAGGCCCCTGGAGCGGGAGACCTCCGGGGAGCTGTTTTTT CASRPLERETSGELFF
TRBJ1-2 . . TRBV5-1 TGCGCCAGCAGCACGACAGTGTTGGGGAGCTATGGCTACACCTTC CASSTTVLGSYGYTF
TRBJ2-5 . many TRBV20-1 TGCAGTGCTAGCTTCGTCGAGACCCAGTACTTC CSASFVETQYF
TRBJ2-7 . . TRBV19 TGTGCCTCTCAGACAGTACTCTGGGGCCACGAGCAGTACTTC CASQTVLWGHEQYF
TRBJ1-1 . many TRBV7-2 TGTGCCAGCAGCTTCGGCTCGAACACTGAAGCTTTCTTT CASSFGSNTEAFF
TRBJ1-5 . . TRBV6-1 TGTGCCAGCAGGCCCCCTTACAGGCCAAATCAGCCCCAGCATTTT CASRPPYRPNQPQHF
TRBJ1-4 . . TRBV28 TGTGCCAGCAGTTTATCCGGGTCCCTTAATGAAAAACTGTTTTTT CASSLSGSLNEKLFF
TRBJ2-7 TRBD2 . TRBV7-7 TGTGCTAGCAGCGCGGGAGGGCGAGGCGAGCAGTACTTC CASSAGGRGEQYF
TRBJ2-1 TRBD2 . TRBV30 TGTGCCTGCGGTCATGCTAGCGGGAGTTACAATGAGCAGTTCTTC CACGHASGSYNEQFF
TRBJ2-1 TRBD2 . TRBV7-7 TGTGCTAGCAGCCTAGCGGGAGGGCCAAATGAGCAGTTCTTC CASSLAGGPNEQFF
TRBJ2-1 . . TRBV7-3 TGTGCCAGCAGCTTAACAAGGGAATCCAATGAGCAGTTCTTC CASSLTRESNEQFF
TRBJ1-4 . . TRBV7-8 TGTGCCAGCAGCTTAGATGGGTGGGTCAATGAAAAACTGTTTTTT CASSLDGWVNEKLFF
TRBJ2-7 TRBD1 . TRBV6-1 TGTGCCAGCAGTGCTAGCAGGGGGCAGGACGAGCAGTACTTC CASSASRGQDEQYF
TRBJ1-2 . . TRBV28 TGTGCCAGCAGCCTTGACAGCCCTTATGGCTACACCTTC CASSLDSPYGYTF
TRBJ2-5 TRBD1 . TRBV25-1 TGTGCCAGCAGTGAGACAGGGTTGAAGACCCAGTACTTC CASSETGLKTQYF
TRBJ2-7 TRBD2 . TRBV5-4 TGTGCCAGCAGCTTGGTTCTAGCGGGGGGCTCCTACGAGCAGTACTTC CASSLVLAGGSYEQYF
TRBJ2-7 . . TRBV7-9 TGTGCCAGCAGCTACCCGGGGGCCGGGGAGCAGTACTTC CASSYPGAGEQYF
TRBJ1-3 . . TRBV9 TGTGCCAGCAGCGGCCAGGGACCCTTCTCTGGAAACACCATATATTTT CASSGQGPFSGNTIYF
TRBJ1-4 TRBD1 many TRBV19 TGTGCCAGTAGTATTAGCCGGGACAGGGGCCACGCAACTAATGAAAAACTGTTTTTT CASSISRDRGHATNEKLFF
TRBJ1-2 TRBD1 . TRBV6-1 TGTGCCAGCAGTGTCGAACCGGGACAGGGCTATGGCTACACCTTC CASSVEPGQGYGYTF
TRBJ2-3 TRBD1 . TRBV5-1 TGCGCCAGCAGGTCGGACAGGGGGACAGGGGTAGGCGCAGATACGCAGTATTTT CASRSDRGTGVGADTQYF
TRBJ2-7 . once TRBV9 TGTGCCAGCAGCGTAGCGCCCTCGGGGGAGCAGTACTTC CASSVAPSGEQYF
TRBJ2-1 TRBD2 . TRBV23-1 TGCGCCAGCAGTCAACGGCTAGCGGGAATCGATGAGCAGTTCTTC CASSQRLAGIDEQFF
TRBJ2-7 . few TRBV28 TGTGCCAGCAGTTACAGGGCCGAGCAGTACTTC CASSYRAEQYF
TRBJ2-1 TRBD2 . TRBV11-3 TGTGCCAGCAGCTTAGATACTAGCGGGATACGCGAGCAGTTCTTC CASSLDTSGIREQFF
TRBJ1-1 . . TRBV14 TGTGCCAGCAGCCAAGATCTGGGGGCAGGGGCTTTCTTT CASSQDLGAGAFF
TRBJ2-2 . once TRBV27 TGTGCCAGCAGTTTACGGGGGACGGAGAACACCGGGGAGCTGTTTTTT CASSLRGTENTGELFF
TRBJ1-4 . . TRBV19 TGTGCCAGTAGCACAGGGTATGAAAAACTGTTTTTT CASSTGYEKLFF
TRBJ2-3 . . TRBV10-2 TGCGCCAGCAGTCTACAGCAAACGTCCGCCGGCACAGATACGCAGTATTTT CASSLQQTSAGTDTQYF
TRBJ1-4 . once TRBV28 TGTGCCAGCAGCCTTATTTTTGGCAGCACGTTCGAAAAACTGTTTTTT CASSLIFGSTFEKLFF
TRBJ2-1 . few TRBV29-1 TGCAGCGTTGAAGACAGGTGGGAGCAGTTCTTC CSVEDRWEQFF
TRBJ2-5 . . TRBV28 TGTGCCAGCATTCTGAGGGGGGGGGAGACCCAGTACTTC CASILRGGETQYF
TRBJ2-5 TRBD1 . TRBV5-1 TGCGTCAGCAGCTTGGGGACAGGGGGTACGGAGACCCAGTACTTC CVSSLGTGGTETQYF
TRBJ1-1 . once TRBV5-1 TGCGCCAGCAGCTTGGAGGTTCGGGATCTGAACACTGAAGCTTTCTTT CASSLEVRDLNTEAFF
TRBJ1-1 . once TRBV9 TGTGCCAGCAGCGTAGATGGGGGTGTCGTGGACACTGAAGCTTTCTTT CASSVDGGVVDTEAFF
TRBJ2-1 TRBD2 . TRBV5-1 TGCGCCAGCAGCATCGGGCTAGCGGGAGTCTACAATGAGCAGTTCTTC CASSIGLAGVYNEQFF
TRBJ2-3 TRBD2 . TRBV5-4 TGTGCCAGCAGCTCAGCGGGAACAGATACGCAGTATTTT CASSSAGTDTQYF
TRBJ1-4 . once TRBV7-9 TGTGCCAGCAGGAAGGAGACTAATGAAAAACTGTTTTTT CASRKETNEKLFF
TRBJ1-5 . . TRBV28 TGTGCCAGCAGTTTCGGGGATAGCAATCAGCCCCAGCATTTT CASSFGDSNQPQHF
TRBJ2-2 . . TRBV29-1 TGCAGCGTTGGTCGAGGGGGATTTGGAACCGGGGAGCTGTTTTTT CSVGRGGFGTGELFF
TRBJ1-2 . . TRBV21-1 TGTGCCAGCAGCCCGGGACAGGGTGGGCTCGGCGGTGACTATGGCTACACCTTC CASSPGQGGLGGDYGYTF
TRBJ2-7 TRBD2 . TRBV4-1 TGCGCCAGCAGCCAAGGGAGGTCGGCGGGAGCATTGAGAGACTACGAGCAGTACTTC CASSQGRSAGALRDYEQYF
TRBJ2-2 . . TRBV11-1 TGTGCCAGCAGCTTAGGGGGGAACACCGGGGAGCTGTTTTTT CASSLGGNTGELFF
TRBJ2-1 TRBD2 . TRBV5-1 TGCGCCAGCAGCCCTCGACTAGCGGGGTGGGTCAATGAGCAGTTCTTC CASSPRLAGWVNEQFF
TRBJ2-1 TRBD1 . TRBV13 TGTGCCAGCAGCTCAACCCCGGACAGGGGGCATCATGAGCAGTTCTTC CASSSTPDRGHHEQFF
TRBJ2-7 TRBD1 . TRBV7-9 TGTGCCAGCAGCTTACCGACAGGGAGAGGAAACGAGCAGTACTTC CASSLPTGRGNEQYF
TRBJ1-5 . few TRBV27 TGTGCCAGCAGTTTAAGGTATAGTAATCAGCCCCAGCATTTT CASSLRYSNQPQHF
TRBJ1-1 . . TRBV4-3 TGCGCCAGCAGCCAAGAACCAGGGGCTCTTAACACTGAAGCTTTCTTT CASSQEPGALNTEAFF
TRBJ1-1 . . TRBV4-1 TGCGCCAGCAGCCTACAAGTTGAACAGGCCCTTGTGGCTTTCTTT CASSLQVEQALVAFF
TRBJ2-1 TRBD2 . TRBV6-4 TGTGCCAGCAGCCCGACTAGCTTATCCTACAATGAGCAGTTCTTC CASSPTSLSYNEQFF